This note documents a single TCR beta chain sequence. In TCRdb, the PCR reads were re-called with MiXCR into one record per CDR3 protein. The sample contains tens of thousands of distinct CDR3 sequences, over 40% of which appear only once. This entry belongs to a study of CDR3 diversity in severe acne. The sequence was obtained from a male donor in good health, without acne. Sequencing was performed on blood.

The CDR3 coding sequence is TGTGCCAGTAGTTTCACAATTTCCGACGGGGAGCTGTTTTTT. Translated: CASSFTISDGELFF. V and J are TRBV19 and TRBJ2-2; unclear D gene. Germline CDR1 and CDR2: LNHDA and SQIVND (reference sequence). Trimming shortened V by 5 bases and J by 7 bases, and 14 bases separated the two germline ends. The CDR3 is made up of 14 amino acids.